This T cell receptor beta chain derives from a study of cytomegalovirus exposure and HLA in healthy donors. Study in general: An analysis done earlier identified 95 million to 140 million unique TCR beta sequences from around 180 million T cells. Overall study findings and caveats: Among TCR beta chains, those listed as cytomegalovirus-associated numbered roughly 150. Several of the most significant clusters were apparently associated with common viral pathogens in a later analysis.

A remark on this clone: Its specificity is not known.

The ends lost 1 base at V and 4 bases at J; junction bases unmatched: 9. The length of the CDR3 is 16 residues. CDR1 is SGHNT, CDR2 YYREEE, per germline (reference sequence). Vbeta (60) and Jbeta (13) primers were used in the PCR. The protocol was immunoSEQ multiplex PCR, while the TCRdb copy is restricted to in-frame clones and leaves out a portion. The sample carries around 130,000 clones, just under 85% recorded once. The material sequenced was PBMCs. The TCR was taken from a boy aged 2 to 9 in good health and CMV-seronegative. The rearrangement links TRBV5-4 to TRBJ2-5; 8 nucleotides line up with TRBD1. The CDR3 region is CASSLRSGQGGETQYF. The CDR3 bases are TGTGCCAGCAGCTTGAGGTCTGGACAGGGCGGAGAGACCCAGTACTTC.